The 6 T cell receptor beta chains below all came from one sample that was sequenced in a study of PD-1 blockade in classical Hodgkin lymphoma. Time point described: newly diagnosed, previously untreated cHL patient sample. Through magnetic negative selection, CD8+ T cells were separated from PBMCs that had been thawed. Sequenced by immunoSEQ multiplex PCR; TCRdb stores in-frame clones only, minus some. The top ten hold 21% of the sample, which has around 3,200 clones, approximately 70% seen once. Sequencing was performed on CD8+ T cells from blood. Receptors were obtained from a human donor with classical Hodgkin lymphoma.

The CDR3 spells CASNPHRTFSGNTIYF. In DNA form, the CDR3 reads TGTGCCAGCAACCCTCACCGAACCTTCTCTGGAAACACCATATATTTT. The V gene is TRBV5-6, the J gene TRBJ1-3; no firm D call. The germline CDR1 and CDR2 sequences are SGHDT and YYEEEE. Trimming shortened V by 6 bases and J by 0 bases, and 16 bases separated the two germline ends. The CDR3 runs 16 residues. Drawing the rest from reference TRBV5-6 and TRBJ1-3, the complete variable domain is DAGVTQSPTHLIKTRGQQVTLRCSPKSGHDTVSWYQQALGQGPQFIFQYYEEEERQRGNFPDRFSGHQFPNYSSELNVNALLLGDSALYLCASNPHRTFSGNTIYFGEGSWLTVV.

The rearrangement links TRBV7-2 to TRBJ1-5, with unresolved D. CDR3 length: 16 amino acids. Trimming pared 2 bases from V and 1 base from J, leaving 12 bases between. Germline assignment: CDR1 SGHTA and CDR2 FQGNSA. This chain's CDR3 is CASSLQYRLSNQPQHF. CDR3 coding DNA: TGTGCCAGCAGCTTACAGTACCGACTAAGCAATCAGCCCCAGCATTTT.

The chain recombines TRBV18 with TRBJ2-5; no definite D call. With 2 bases removed from V and 1 base from J, the gap between germline ends came to 2 bases. Germline V gene lookup returns CDR1 KGHSH and CDR2 LQKENI. This CDR3 region has 12 residues. DNA of the CDR3: TGTGCCAGCTCACCATCCCAAGAGACCCAGTACTTC. As protein: CASSPSQETQYF. The full variable domain, with the rest looked up from reference TRBV18 and TRBJ2-5, is NAGVMQNPRHLVRRRGQEARLRCSPMKGHSHVYWYRQLPEEGLKFMVYLQKENIIDESGMPKERFSAEFPKEGPSILRIQQVVRGDSAAYFCASSPSQETQYFGPGTRLLVL.

In this sample, this clone turned up a few times. This chain uses TRBV6-6 with TRBJ1-5; possibly TRBD1 for D (5 bases). The germline CDR1 and CDR2 sequences are MNHNY and SVGAGI (reference sequence). The CDR3 extends over 13 amino acids. Deletions cut 10 bases from V and 2 bases from J, with 12 bases between. The CDR3 bases are TGTGCCACCCAACGGGGGGGCAATCAGCCCCAGCATTTT. It encodes CATQRGGNQPQHF.

This clone was detected only a few times. The chain employs TRBV5-5 and TRBJ1-1, with TRBD1 matching over 7 bases. This CDR3 comprises 14 residues. Germline assignment: CDR1 SGHKS and CDR2 YYEKEE (reference sequence). The V and J ends lost 5 bases and 6 bases, in that order; junction bases with no gene match: 10. DNA of the CDR3: TGTGCCAGCAGGAGCAGGGGGGTACAGGCTGAAGCTTTCTTT. Its translation: CASRSRGVQAEAFF.

The gene calls are TRBV6-5 and TRBJ2-1; 9 bases agree with TRBD1. The CDR3 is made up of 16 amino acids. J was trimmed by 6 bases and V by 1 base; bases with no gene match: 7. Germline V lookup: CDR1 MNHEY, CDR2 SVGAGI. This CDR3 reads CASSYYGQGKGNEQFF. The CDR3, as DNA: TGTGCCAGCAGTTACTATGGACAGGGGAAGGGCAATGAGCAGTTCTTC.